The 25 T cell receptor beta chains in this list originate from one sample, sequenced in a study of sequential checkpoint blockade in melanoma. Treatment indicated: randomized to nivolumab then ipilimumab (arm A) or the reverse (arm B). Here immunoSEQ multiplex PCR was the method, and the copy in TCRdb shows in-frame clones only, minus some. Counted here are about 20,000 clones, under 85% occurring once; the ten biggest clones make up around 40%. Sequenced here: CD8+ T cells sorted from blood (inferred from file names), sampled from a patient given nivolumab and ipilimumab in sequence. Receptors were obtained from a human donor with melanoma.

This clone counts as medium-sized. The chain recombines TRBV5-6 with TRBJ2-7, with D maybe TRBD1 (6 bases). CDR1 and CDR2 from the germline V gene are SGHDT and YYEEEE. The V end was cut by 0 bases, the J end by 4 bases, with 11 bases between. The CDR3 has 14 amino acids. The CDR3 reads CASSLGGDRYEQYF. CDR3 bases: TGTGCCAGCAGCTTGGGTGGAGACAGGTACGAGCAGTACTTC.

The chain joins TRBV27 to TRBJ2-7; 12 positions match TRBD2. Germline V CDR1 and CDR2: MNHEY, SMNVEV (reference sequence). V gave up 5 bases and J gave up 7 bases; unmatched junction bases: 6. The CDR3 has 14 residues. The CDR3 region is CASSRLAGAREQYF. The CDR3 DNA sequence: TGTGCCAGCAGTAGACTAGCGGGGGCTCGGGAGCAGTACTTC.

This clone appeared a single time. This chain joins TRBV6-1 and TRBJ2-7; perhaps TRBD1 as D (5 bases). This CDR3 comprises 15 residues. The germline gives CDR1 MNHNS, CDR2 SASEGT. Trimming took 4 bases from V and 0 from J, leaving 13 bases between them. The CDR3 coding sequence is TGTGCCAGCAGTGCTTTACCAGACAGCTCCTACGAGCAGTACTTC. It translates to CASSALPDSSYEQYF.

This sequence joins TRBV5-8 and TRBJ2-5, with 8 bases aligning to TRBD1. Judging by the DNA end, TRBJ2-7 fits better; the J call may be wrong. CDR3 length: 14 residues. Germline V gives CDR1 SGHTS, CDR2 YDEGEE. The CDR3 loop is CASRADRGNYEQYF. CDR3 nucleotide sequence: TGTGCCAGCAGGGCCGACAGGGGAAACTACGAGCAGTACTTC.

The chain combines TRBV5-1 with TRBJ1-2; TRBD1 matches 10 bases. Germline CDR1 and CDR2: SGHRS and YFSETQ. The CDR3 totals 15 residues. The trim removed 4 bases at V and 0 bases at J, leaving 3 bases unmatched. The CDR3 DNA is TGCGCCAGCAGCCACGGACAGGGGGCTAACTATGGCTACACCTTC. This gives the protein CASSHGQGANYGYTF.

This chain uses TRBV9 with TRBJ2-7; 8 positions match TRBD2. From germline, CDR1 is SGDLS and CDR2 YYNGEE. Trimming took 0 bases from V and 0 from J; bases not matched to a gene: 2. The CDR3 runs 15 residues. CDR3 coding DNA: TGTGCCAGCAGCGTAGACGGGGGGGTCTCCTACGAGCAGTACTTC. This translates into CASSVDGGVSYEQYF.

This clone was picked up a small number of times. This sequence joins TRBV28 and TRBJ1-5; TRBD1 might be the D (6 bases). Looked up from germline, CDR1 is MDHEN and CDR2 is SYDVKM. With 5 bases removed from V and 1 base from J, the gap between germline ends came to 9 bases. CDR3 length: 14 amino acids. The CDR3 bases are TGTGCCAGCAGTCCAACAGGGAGCAATCAGCCCCAGCATTTT. Translating gives CASSPTGSNQPQHF.

This clone was seen only once. V gene TRBV19 combines with J gene TRBJ1-1; unclear D gene. Per germline, CDR1 LNHDA and CDR2 SQIVND (reference sequence). Trimming took 1 base from V and 6 from J, leaving 12 bases between them. This CDR3 spans 14 amino acids. The CDR3 spells CASSIGAGVAEAFF. The CDR3 DNA sequence: TGTGCCAGTAGTATAGGTGCGGGAGTCGCTGAAGCTTTCTTT.

V is TRBV5-6 and J is TRBJ1-5; D may be TRBD1 (5 bases). Trimming removed 4 bases at V and 7 bases at J, with 18 bases between. Germline CDR1 is SGHDT and CDR2 is YYEEEE. The CDR3 runs 15 residues. The CDR3 DNA follows: TGTGCCAGCAGCGCCGGGGGAGCTAGGATCCAGCCCCAGCATTTT. It is translated as CASSAGGARIQPQHF.

The sample holds one count of this clone. The chain links TRBV11-2 to TRBJ1-2; D is unclear. Germline loops: CDR1 SGHAT, CDR2 FQNNGV. The CDR3 runs 15 residues. Trimming took off 5 bases at V and 4 bases at J, with 17 bases between the two ends. The CDR3 region is CASSPTGRAGYGYTF. CDR3 coding DNA: TGTGCCAGCAGCCCGACGGGGAGGGCTGGCTATGGCTACACCTTC.

This clone was detected once. The rearrangement uses TRBV4-1 and TRBJ1-3, with 10 positions matching TRBD1. The CDR3 sequence is 16 residues long. Germline CDR1 reads MGHRA; CDR2 reads YSYEKL. With V trimmed by 4 bases and J by 2 bases, 5 bases remained unmatched. CDR3 loop: CASSLGGTGAGNTIYF. In DNA, the CDR3 is TGCGCCAGCAGCCTGGGGGGGACAGGGGCTGGAAACACCATATATTTT.

Of note for this clone: Within the sample, other DNA sequences also encode this same CDR3. The V and J genes are TRBV5-8 and TRBJ2-7; no reliable D call. The CDR3 is 13 amino acids. V dropped 4 bases and J dropped 1 base, with 9 bases sitting between them. CDR1 is SGHTS, CDR2 YDEGEE, per germline. This CDR3 is CASSEVPSYEQYF. The CDR3 region has the DNA TGTGCCAGCAGCGAGGTCCCTTCCTACGAGCAGTACTTC. The entire variable domain, with the rest obtained from reference TRBV5-8 and TRBJ2-7, is as follows: EAGVTQSPTHLIKTRGQQATLRCSPISGHTSVYWYQQALGLGLQFLLWYDEGEERNRGNFPPRFSGRQFPNYSSELNVNALELEDSALYLCASSEVPSYEQYFGPGTRLTVT.

V is TRBV5-6 and J is TRBJ2-7; 7 bases are shared with TRBD2. V dropped 1 base and J dropped 0; count of bases not matched to a gene: 1. CDR1 is SGHDT and CDR2 is YYEEEE in the germline V gene. The CDR3 has 14 residues. CDR3: CASSLPGGSYEQYF. CDR3 coding DNA: TGTGCCAGCAGCTTGCCGGGAGGCTCCTACGAGCAGTACTTC.

The rearrangement links TRBV19 to TRBJ1-5; D is uncertain. The CDR3 spans 14 residues. V was trimmed by 6 bases and J by 2 bases, leaving 11 bases between them. The V gene's germline CDR1 is LNHDA and CDR2 SQIVND (reference sequence). CDR3 loop: CASSFPQRNQPQHF. The CDR3 nucleotides read TGTGCCAGTAGCTTCCCACAGCGCAATCAGCCCCAGCATTTT.

The rearrangement uses TRBV25-1 and TRBJ1-1; D gene unclear. Trimming took off 6 bases at V and 2 bases at J, with 7 bases between the two ends. Germline assignment: CDR1 MGHDK and CDR2 SYGVNS. The CDR3 is 12 residues long. In nucleotides, the CDR3 is TGTGCCAGCAGGGAGACCAACACTGAAGCTTTCTTT. The encoded protein is CASRETNTEAFF.

V is TRBV14 and J is TRBJ1-2; D perhaps matches TRBD1 (6 bases). The length of the CDR3 is 15 residues. Germline V CDR1 and CDR2: SGHDN, FVKESK. Trimming removed 0 bases from V and 4 bases from J, with 12 bases in between. This CDR3 is CASSQDGGEVYGYTF. Written as DNA, the CDR3 is TGTGCCAGCAGCCAAGATGGGGGCGAGGTCTATGGCTACACCTTC.

This clone has only a few counts. V and J are TRBV19 and TRBJ2-1; TRBD2 agrees at 9 bases. Germline V gives CDR1 LNHDA, CDR2 SQIVND (reference sequence). The CDR3 totals 14 residues. J was trimmed by 7 bases and V by 3 bases; bases with no gene match: 4. As DNA, the CDR3 is TGTGCCAGTAGTATTAGCGGGAGTTGGAATGAGCAGTTCTTC. Amino acid sequence: CASSISGSWNEQFF.

The chain combines TRBV2 with TRBJ2-6; tentative D call: TRBD1 (7 bases). CDR3 size: 17 residues. Germline CDR1 and CDR2: SNHLY and FYNNEI. V lost 9 bases, J lost 4 bases, and 22 bases lay in between. This CDR3 is CASIEPRRGRGANVLTF. The CDR3 DNA reads as TGTGCCAGTATCGAACCGAGGAGGGGGCGAGGGGCCAACGTCCTGACTTTC.

V is TRBV30 and J is TRBJ1-2, with 7 positions matching TRBD1. There are 17 residues in the CDR3. CDR1 and CDR2 from the germline V gene are GTSNPN and SVGIG (reference sequence). The J segment lost 2 bases and the V segment lost 0 bases, leaving 12 bases of the junction unmatched. The CDR3 DNA reads as TGTGCCTGGAGTGTGCCTTTATCCGAACAGGGGAACTATGGCTACACCTTC. Its protein product is CAWSVPLSEQGNYGYTF.

This clone was counted only a few times. The rearrangement joins TRBV28 to TRBJ1-5; TRBD1 matches 10 bases. The CDR3 totals 15 residues. V gave up 8 bases and J gave up 5 bases; unmatched junction bases: 9. Germline CDR1 reads MDHEN; CDR2 reads SYDVKM. The CDR3 DNA reads as TGTGCCAGCGCCGTGGGGACAGGGGTAGATCAGCCCCAGCATTTT. This sequence encodes CASAVGTGVDQPQHF.

This sequence joins TRBV5-1 and TRBJ1-1; 10 bases fit TRBD1. This CDR3 region has 16 residues. Germline CDR1 and CDR2: SGHRS and YFSETQ. The J segment lost 3 bases and the V segment lost 3 bases, leaving 8 bases of the junction unmatched. CDR3: CASSSPLGTGDTEAFF. CDR3 coding DNA: TGCGCCAGCAGCTCCCCCCTAGGGACAGGGGACACTGAAGCTTTCTTT.

The V gene is TRBV15, the J gene TRBJ1-4; TRBD1 aligns across 7 bases. V gave up 1 base and J gave up 7 bases; unmatched junction bases: 9. The CDR3 is 16 residues long. The germline V gene encodes CDR1 LNHNV and CDR2 YYDKDF (reference sequence). Here the CDR3 reads CATSRGGDRVGEKLFF. The DNA of the CDR3 is TGTGCCACCAGCAGAGGGGGTGACAGGGTGGGTGAAAAACTGTTTTTT.

The chain has TRBV19 and TRBJ2-7, with TRBD1 identical over 8 bases. The CDR3 is made up of 16 amino acids. Trimming cost V 5 bases and J 1 base; bases outside gene matches: 10. Germline CDR1 and CDR2: LNHDA and SQIVND (reference sequence). CDR3: CASSGIDRGFSYEQYF. The CDR3 DNA reads TGTGCCAGTAGTGGGATCGACAGGGGCTTTTCCTACGAGCAGTACTTC. Full variable domain (rest looked up from reference TRBV19 and TRBJ2-7): DGGITQSPKYLFRKEGQNVTLSCEQNLNHDAMYWYRQDPGQGLRLIYYSQIVNDFQKGDIAEGYSVSREKKESFPLTVTSAQKNPTAFYLCASSGIDRGFSYEQYFGPGTRLTVT.

The chain recombines TRBV5-1 with TRBJ1-5; the match to TRBD1 covers 7 bases. The germline CDR1 and CDR2 sequences are SGHRS and YFSETQ. The CDR3 contains 15 residues. V shed 4 bases and J 7 bases; nucleotides not matched to a gene: 11. CDR3: CASSASTGVGQPQHF. In DNA form, the CDR3 reads TGCGCCAGCAGCGCCTCCACAGGGGTCGGGCAGCCCCAGCATTTT. Using reference TRBV5-1 and TRBJ1-5 for the parts outside the CDR3, the full variable domain is KAGVTQTPRYLIKTRGQQVTLSCSPISGHRSVSWYQQTPGQGLQFLFEYFSETQRNKGNFPGRFSGRQFSNSRSEMNVSTLELGDSALYLCASSASTGVGQPQHFGDGTRLSIL.

The chain carries TRBV13 and TRBJ2-7; a possible D gene is TRBD2 (6 bases). Germline CDR1 and CDR2: PRHDT and FYEKMQ (reference sequence). This CDR3 contains 17 residues. Trimming stripped 5 bases from V and 0 bases from J, with 20 bases between. The CDR3 sequence: CASSPSRGVLASYEQYF. In DNA, the CDR3 is TGTGCCAGCAGCCCCTCGCGGGGAGTACTTGCCTCCTACGAGCAGTACTTC.